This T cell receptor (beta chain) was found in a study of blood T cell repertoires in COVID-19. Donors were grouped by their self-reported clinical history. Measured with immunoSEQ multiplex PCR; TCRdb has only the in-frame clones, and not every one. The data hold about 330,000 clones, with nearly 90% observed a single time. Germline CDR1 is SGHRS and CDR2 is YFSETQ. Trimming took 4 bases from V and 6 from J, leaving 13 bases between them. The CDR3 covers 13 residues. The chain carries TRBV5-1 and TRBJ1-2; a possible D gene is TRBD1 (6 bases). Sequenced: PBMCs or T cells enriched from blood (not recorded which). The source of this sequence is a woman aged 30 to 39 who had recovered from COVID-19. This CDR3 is CASSLRQDHGYTF. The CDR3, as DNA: TGCGCCAGCAGCCTGAGACAGGACCATGGCTACACCTTC.